Only one count was recorded for the clone carrying this T cell receptor (beta chain). In the original analysis: Quantification of nucleated cells was approximated via reference gene primer amplification. The repertoire was sequenced with immunoSEQ multiplex PCR; TCRdb's copy has only in-frame clones and lacks some. V, J and clone size are those of that table, while D and trimming were read from the DNA. The sample records a few hundred thousand clones, under 90% being singletons. Participants were aged about 18 to 100 years from some 24 US areas. Recovered Cohort 3 donors showed two negative PCRs, clearance, or symptom resolution. The CDR3 runs 15 residues. After removal of 6 bases from V and 8 bases from J, the junction contained 11 bases not matched to a gene. The V gene's germline CDR1 is SNHLY and CDR2 FYNNEI. This sample is drawn from a study of blood T cell repertoires in COVID-19.

The origin of this receptor is a man aged 25-45 years who had recovered from COVID-19. J is TRBJ1-2 and V is TRBV2; 11 nucleotides align to TRBD1. Sequences were obtained from PBMCs or T cells enriched from blood (not recorded which). The CDR3 DNA sequence: TGTGCCAGCAGCACAACCGGGACAGGGGGAGGGGGCTACACCTTC. This encodes CASSTTGTGGGGYTF.